Listed below are T cell receptor beta chains from one sample, sequenced in a study of T-cell reconstitution after alpha-beta-depleted transplantation in children. TCRdb independently ran MiXCR on the PCR reads; one entry per CDR3 protein. The table records hundreds of thousands of distinct CDR3 sequences, roughly 13% of them present only once. The source was PBMCs, mostly from graft donor cells, collected 360 days after TCRalphabeta/CD19-depleted stem cell transplant. Source of these receptors: a male patient between 10 and 17 years old who had a stem cell transplant for acute myeloid leukemia, so the T cells may come from the graft donor. CDR3s include the opening cysteine and the closing phenylalanine or tryptophan. A D gene is named only where the DNA matches it firmly. For some rows the clone size is stated as once, few or many, or as a class when expanded; others skip it.

few,TRBJ2-7,.,TRBV24-1,TGTGCCACCAGACTAGCCCGGAGGGAGCAGTACTTC,CATRLARREQYF
many,TRBJ1-2,.,TRBV5-1,TGCGCCAGCAGCTTGGCGGGGGCACCCTATGGCTACACCTTC,CASSLAGAPYGYTF
many,TRBJ2-2,.,TRBV5-1,TGCGCCAGCCCCCCAAGGAACACCGGGGAGCTGTTTTTT,CASPPRNTGELFF
many,TRBJ2-7,.,TRBV7-3,TGTGCCAGCAGCATGGGACTCTCCTACGAGCAGTACTTC,CASSMGLSYEQYF
many,TRBJ2-7,TRBD2,TRBV29-1,TGCAGCGTCGTACCGGGACTAGCGGAAGTGCAGTACTTC,CSVVPGLAEVQYF
few,TRBJ2-7,.,TRBV6-2/TRBV6-3,TGTGCCAGCAAGCCACCCGGGGCCACATACGAGCAGTACTTC,CASKPPGATYEQYF
many,TRBJ2-7,TRBD2,TRBV9,TGTGCCAGCAGCGGTGGAGGACTAGCTTCCTACGAGCAGTACTTC,CASSGGGLASYEQYF
few,TRBJ2-7,.,TRBV6-2/TRBV6-3,TGTGCCAGCGCCCAAGTCTACGAGCAGTACTTC,CASAQVYEQYF
many,TRBJ2-5,TRBD2,TRBV20-1,TGCAGTGCTAGAAACGGGGGGGAGACCCAGTACTTC,CSARNGGETQYF
.,TRBJ2-7,TRBD1,TRBV7-2,TGTGCCAGCAGCCCTGATTGGACAGGGGGAAGCACCTACGAGCAGTACTTC,CASSPDWTGGSTYEQYF
.,TRBJ2-7,TRBD2,TRBV4-2,TGTGCCAGCAGCCAGTGGAATGTAGCGGGAGGGCCCAGGAGCTCCTACGAGCAGTACTTC,CASSQWNVAGGPRSSYEQYF
many,TRBJ2-5,TRBD1,TRBV15,TGTGCCACCAGCAGTTCAAGGACAGGGATCCAAGAGACCCAGTACTTC,CATSSSRTGIQETQYF
many,TRBJ2-7,.,TRBV12-3/TRBV12-4,TGTGCCAGCAGTTTCGGGCAGAGCTCCTACGAGCAGTACTTC,CASSFGQSSYEQYF
.,TRBJ2-1,.,TRBV20-1,TGCAGTGCTAGAGATTCGGGCTGGGCCTCAGCGGGTCGCTTTTACAATGAGCAGTTCTTC,CSARDSGWASAGRFYNEQFF